Described below is a single T cell receptor (beta chain) sequence and its context. Its target is unknown. Germline-derived CDR1 and CDR2 are MGHRA and YSYEKL. The CDR3 totals 17 residues. V trimming: 0 bases; J trimming: 0 bases; junction bases outside the gene matches: 3. All patients were mismatch repair deficient, assessed by either PCR or immunohistochemistry. This sample stems from a study of PD-1 blockade in mismatch repair-deficient tumors. Study observations and caveats: After pembrolizumab, tumor-resident clones rose rapidly, then generally contracted before radiologic responses.

Measured with immunoSEQ multiplex PCR; TCRdb has only the in-frame clones, and not every one. This table has roughly 9,000 clones, 85% to 90% appearing once. The gene calls are TRBV4-1 and TRBJ1-3; 9 positions match TRBD1. The clonotype comes from an adult with mismatch repair-deficient cancer. Source: PBMCs, taken 46 to 47 weeks after starting pembrolizumab. Here the CDR3 reads CASSQDATGGSGNTIYF. DNA for the CDR3: TGCGCCAGCAGCCAAGACGCGACAGGGGGCTCTGGAAACACCATATATTTT.